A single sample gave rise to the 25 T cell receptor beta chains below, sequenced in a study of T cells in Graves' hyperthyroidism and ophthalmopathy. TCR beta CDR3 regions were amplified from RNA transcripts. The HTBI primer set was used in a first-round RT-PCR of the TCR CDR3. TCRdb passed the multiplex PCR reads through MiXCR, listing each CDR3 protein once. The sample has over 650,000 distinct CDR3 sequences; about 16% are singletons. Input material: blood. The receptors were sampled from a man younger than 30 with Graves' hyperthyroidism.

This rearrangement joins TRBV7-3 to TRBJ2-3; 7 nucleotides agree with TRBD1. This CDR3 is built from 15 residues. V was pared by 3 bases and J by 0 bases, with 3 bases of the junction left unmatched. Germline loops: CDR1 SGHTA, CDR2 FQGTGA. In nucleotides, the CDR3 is TGTGCCAGCAGCTTTCACAGGGGCAGCACAGATACGCAGTATTTT. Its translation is CASSFHRGSTDTQYF.

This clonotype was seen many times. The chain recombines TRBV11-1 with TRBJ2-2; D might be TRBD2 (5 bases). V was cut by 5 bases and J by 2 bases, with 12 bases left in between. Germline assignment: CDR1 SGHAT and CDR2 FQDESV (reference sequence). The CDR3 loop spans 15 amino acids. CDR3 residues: CASSPGLTNTGELFF. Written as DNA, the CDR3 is TGTGCCAGCAGCCCTGGACTGACCAACACCGGGGAGCTGTTTTTT.

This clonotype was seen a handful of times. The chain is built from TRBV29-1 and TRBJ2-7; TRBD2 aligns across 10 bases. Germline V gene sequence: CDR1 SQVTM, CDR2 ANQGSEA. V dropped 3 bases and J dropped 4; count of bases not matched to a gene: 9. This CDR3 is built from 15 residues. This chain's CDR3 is CSVESSGSEGYEQYF. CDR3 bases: TGCAGCGTTGAGTCTAGCGGGAGTGAGGGTTACGAGCAGTACTTC.

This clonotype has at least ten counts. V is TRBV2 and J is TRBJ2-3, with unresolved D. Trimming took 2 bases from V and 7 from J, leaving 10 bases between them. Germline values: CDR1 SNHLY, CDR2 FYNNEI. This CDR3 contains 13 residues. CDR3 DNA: TGTGCCAGCAGTGAATATCGGGCCAATACGCAGTATTTT. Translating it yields CASSEYRANTQYF.

The CDR3 region has the DNA TGCAGTGCTTACGCGCTTAGTTACGGACGGGAGCAGTTCTTC. Its translation: CSAYALSYGREQFF. The chain carries TRBV20-1 and TRBJ2-1; D is ambiguous. The CDR3 is 14 amino acids. Trimming stripped 5 bases from V and 10 bases from J, with 21 bases between. The germline gives CDR1 DFQATT, CDR2 SNEGSKA (reference sequence).

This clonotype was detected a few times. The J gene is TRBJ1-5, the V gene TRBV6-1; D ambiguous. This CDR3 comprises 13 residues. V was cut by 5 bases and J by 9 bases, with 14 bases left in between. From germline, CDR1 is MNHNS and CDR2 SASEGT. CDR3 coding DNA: TGTGCCAGCAGTTGGGGAAGGGCTCGGCCCCAGCATTTT. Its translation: CASSWGRARPQHF.

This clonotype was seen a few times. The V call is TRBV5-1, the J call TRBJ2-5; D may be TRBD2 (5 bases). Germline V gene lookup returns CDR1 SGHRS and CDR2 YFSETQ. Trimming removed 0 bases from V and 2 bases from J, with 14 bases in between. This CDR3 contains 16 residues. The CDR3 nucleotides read TGCGCCAGCAGCTTGGTCGGAGGTCAACTACAAGAGACCCAGTACTTC. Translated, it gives CASSLVGGQLQETQYF.

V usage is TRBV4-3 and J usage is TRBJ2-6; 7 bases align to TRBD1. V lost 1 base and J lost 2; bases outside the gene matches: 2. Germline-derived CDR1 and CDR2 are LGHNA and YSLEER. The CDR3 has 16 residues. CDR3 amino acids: CASSQATGTGANVLTF. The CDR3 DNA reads TGCGCCAGCAGCCAAGCGACAGGGACTGGGGCCAACGTCCTGACTTTC.

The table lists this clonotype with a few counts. CDR3: CASVGPPGPYTDTQYF. Written as DNA, the CDR3 is TGTGCCAGCGTCGGCCCCCCGGGACCCTACACAGATACGCAGTATTTT. The V gene is TRBV28, the J gene TRBJ2-3; D may match TRBD1 or TRBD2 (5 bases each). In germline, CDR1 is MDHEN, CDR2 SYDVKM. The V gene lost 8 bases and the J gene lost 2 bases, with 20 bases spanning the gap. The CDR3 totals 16 residues.

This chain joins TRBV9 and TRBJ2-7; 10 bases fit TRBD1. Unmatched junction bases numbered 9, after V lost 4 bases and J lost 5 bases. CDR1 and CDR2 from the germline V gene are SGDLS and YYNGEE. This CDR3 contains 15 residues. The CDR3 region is CASSPTGGQWNEQYF. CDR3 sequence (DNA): TGTGCCAGCAGCCCGACAGGGGGCCAGTGGAACGAGCAGTACTTC.

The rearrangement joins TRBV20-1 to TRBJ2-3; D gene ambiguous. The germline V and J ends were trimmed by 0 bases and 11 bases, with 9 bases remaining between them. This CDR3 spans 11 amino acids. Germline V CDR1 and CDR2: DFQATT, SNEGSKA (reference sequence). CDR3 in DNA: TGCAGTGCTAGAGATTTTCCCGAGCAGTATTTT. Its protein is CSARDFPEQYF.

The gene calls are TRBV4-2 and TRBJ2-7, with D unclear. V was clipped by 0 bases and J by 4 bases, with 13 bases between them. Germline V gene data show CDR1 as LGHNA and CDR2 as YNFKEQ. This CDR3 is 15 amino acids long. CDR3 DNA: TGTGCCAGCAGCCAAGATAGTAGAGTCGAATACGAGCAGTACTTC. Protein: CASSQDSRVEYEQYF.

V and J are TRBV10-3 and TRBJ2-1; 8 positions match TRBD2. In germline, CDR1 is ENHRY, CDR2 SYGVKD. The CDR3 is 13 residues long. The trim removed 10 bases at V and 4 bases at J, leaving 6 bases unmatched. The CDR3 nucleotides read TGTGCCAGCGAGCGGGAGAGTTACAATGAGCAGTTCTTC. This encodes CASERESYNEQFF.

CDR3 DNA sequence: TGTGCCAGCAGCGTAGCTAGCGGGACCCCAGGCACCGGGGAGCTGTTTTTT. Translated: CASSVASGTPGTGELFF. This chain joins TRBV9 and TRBJ2-2; TRBD2 aligns across 9 bases. CDR1 and CDR2 from the germline V gene are SGDLS and YYNGEE. With V trimmed by 0 bases and J by 4 bases, 7 bases remained unmatched. The CDR3 has 17 residues.

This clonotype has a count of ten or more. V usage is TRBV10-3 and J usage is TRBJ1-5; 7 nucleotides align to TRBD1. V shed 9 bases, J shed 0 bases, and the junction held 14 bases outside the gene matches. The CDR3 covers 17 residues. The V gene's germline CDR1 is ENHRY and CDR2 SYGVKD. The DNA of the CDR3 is TGTGCCATATCCCAGGGGGAACCACCCTATAGCAATCAGCCCCAGCATTTT. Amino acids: CAISQGEPPYSNQPQHF.

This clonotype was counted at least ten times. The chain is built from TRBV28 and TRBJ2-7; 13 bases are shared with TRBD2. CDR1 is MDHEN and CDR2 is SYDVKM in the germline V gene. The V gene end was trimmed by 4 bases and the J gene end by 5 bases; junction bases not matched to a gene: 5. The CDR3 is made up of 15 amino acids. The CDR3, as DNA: TGTGCCAGCAGTTCTGGACTAGCGGGGGACCACGAGCAGTACTTC. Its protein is CASSSGLAGDHEQYF.

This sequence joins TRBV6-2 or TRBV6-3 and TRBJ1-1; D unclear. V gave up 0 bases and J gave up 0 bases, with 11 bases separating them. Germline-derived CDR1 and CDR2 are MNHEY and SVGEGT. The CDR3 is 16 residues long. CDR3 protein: CASSYSLGSMNTEAFF. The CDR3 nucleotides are TGTGCCAGCAGTTACTCCCTCGGGTCCATGAACACTGAAGCTTTCTTT.

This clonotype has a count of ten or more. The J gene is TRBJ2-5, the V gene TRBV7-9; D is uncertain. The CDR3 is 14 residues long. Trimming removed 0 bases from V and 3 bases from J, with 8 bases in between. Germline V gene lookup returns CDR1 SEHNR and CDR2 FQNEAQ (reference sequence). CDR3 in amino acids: CASSLASSEETQYF. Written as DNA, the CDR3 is TGTGCCAGCAGCTTAGCGTCCAGCGAAGAGACCCAGTACTTC. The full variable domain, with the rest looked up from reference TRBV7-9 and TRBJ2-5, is DTGVSQNPRHKITKRGQNVTFRCDPISEHNRLYWYRQTLGQGPEFLTYFQNEAQLEKSRLLSDRFSAERPKGSFSTLEIQRTEQGDSAMYLCASSLASSEETQYFGPGTRLLVL.

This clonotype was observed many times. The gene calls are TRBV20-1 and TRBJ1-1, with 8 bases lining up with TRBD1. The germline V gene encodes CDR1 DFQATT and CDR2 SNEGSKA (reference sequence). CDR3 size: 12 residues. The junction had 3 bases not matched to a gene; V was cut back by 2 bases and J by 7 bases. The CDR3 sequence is CSARIQGGEAFF. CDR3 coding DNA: TGCAGTGCTAGAATACAGGGGGGTGAAGCTTTCTTT.

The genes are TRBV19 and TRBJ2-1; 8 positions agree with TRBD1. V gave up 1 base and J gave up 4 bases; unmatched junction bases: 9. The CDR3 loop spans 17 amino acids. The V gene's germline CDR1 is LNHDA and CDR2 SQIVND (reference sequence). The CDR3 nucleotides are TGTGCCAGTAGTATAGGGTGGGCAGGGGGCTTTTACAATGAGCAGTTCTTC. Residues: CASSIGWAGGFYNEQFF.

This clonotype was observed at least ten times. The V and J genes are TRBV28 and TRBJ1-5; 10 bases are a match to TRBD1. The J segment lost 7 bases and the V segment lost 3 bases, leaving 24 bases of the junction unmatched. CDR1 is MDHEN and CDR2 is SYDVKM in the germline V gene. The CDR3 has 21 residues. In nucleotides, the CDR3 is TGTGCCAGCAGTTTGTCCGGGACAGGGGATTTCGGGAGGTTCGTGAACCAGCCCCAGCATTTT. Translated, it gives CASSLSGTGDFGRFVNQPQHF.

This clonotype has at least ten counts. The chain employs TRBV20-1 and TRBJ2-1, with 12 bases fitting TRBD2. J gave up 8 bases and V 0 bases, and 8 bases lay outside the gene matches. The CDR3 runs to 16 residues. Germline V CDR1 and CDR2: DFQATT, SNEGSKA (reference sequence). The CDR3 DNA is TGCAGTGCTAGAGATGCTAGCGGGAGGGGGCACGATGAGCAGTTCTTC. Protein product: CSARDASGRGHDEQFF.

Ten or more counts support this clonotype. The CDR3: CASSEAAAETQYF. CDR3 nucleotides: TGTGCCAGCAGTGAAGCGGCGGCAGAGACCCAGTACTTC. The chain has TRBV2 and TRBJ2-5; D is ambiguous. The CDR3 totals 13 residues. V dropped 0 bases and J dropped 4 bases, with 6 bases sitting between them. CDR1 is SNHLY and CDR2 is FYNNEI in the germline V gene.

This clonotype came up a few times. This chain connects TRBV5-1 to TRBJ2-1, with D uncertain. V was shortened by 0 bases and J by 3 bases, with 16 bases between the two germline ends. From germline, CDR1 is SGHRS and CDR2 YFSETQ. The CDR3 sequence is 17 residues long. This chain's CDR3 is CASSLGRLVGNYNEQFF. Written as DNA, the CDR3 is TGCGCCAGCAGCTTGGGTCGTCTCGTTGGGAACTACAATGAGCAGTTCTTC.

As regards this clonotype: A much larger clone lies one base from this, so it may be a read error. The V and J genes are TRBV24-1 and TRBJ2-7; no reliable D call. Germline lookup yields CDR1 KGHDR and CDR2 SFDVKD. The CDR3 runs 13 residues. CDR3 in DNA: TGTGCCACCGGTGACCGGTCCACCTACGAGCAGTACTTC. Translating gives CATGDRSTYEQYF.